One TCR beta chain is described in this entry. Its antigen is still unknown. The data stem from a study of shared clonotypes between healthy human individuals. On sorted subsets, replicate PCRs used about 0.2 ug DNA, or 25,000 to 35,000 T cell genomes. As originally analysed: Junction-only immunoSEQ data arrived without quality scores, meaning filtering differed. Libraries were prepared by immunoSEQ multiplex PCR; TCRdb keeps only in-frame clonotypes and omits some of them. V, J and clone size were drawn from that table, and D and trimming were deduced from the DNA. The repertoire has about 120,000 clones, around 65% of them found once; the top ten carry about 22%. Whole-study results and caveats: Naive CD4 clonotypes overlapped across a few donors at approximately 5.5%.

This CDR3 has 16 amino acids. CDR1 and CDR2 (germline): MNHEY, SMNVEV (reference sequence). Trimming took 3 bases from V and 6 from J, leaving 20 bases between them. The sequence was obtained from a woman aged 25 to 45 in good health. Sequencing was carried out using memory CD8+ T cells sorted from blood. Subset reported: CD45RO+ cells pooled with CCR7-negative TemRA cells. The J gene is TRBJ1-2, the V gene TRBV27; no clear D. In DNA form, the CDR3 reads TGTGCCAGCAGTTTCCGGCGCGACGCTACCGAGAATGGCTACACCTTC. Translation gives CASSFRRDATENGYTF.